This is a list of T cell receptor beta chains from one sample in a study of T cell responses to AZD1222 COVID-19 vaccine. Data came from immunoSEQ multiplex PCR; TCRdb stores just in-frame clones and leaves some out. The sample records more than 250,000 clones, about 92% being singletons. This material consisted of peripheral blood, taken on day 0 of AZD1222 vaccination. The source of these receptors is an adult in good health. The CDR3 runs from the conserved cysteine through the conserved F or W. Fields, in order: V gene, D gene, J gene, clone size, CDR3 DNA, CDR3 protein. The D gene is left open where the match is weak. Not all rows give a size; the values are once, few, many and, for expanded clones, a class.

TRBV5-1	TRBD1	TRBJ1-1	-	TGCGCCAGCAGCCCACAGGGGGCAGGGAACACTGAAGCTTTCTTT	CASSPQGAGNTEAFF
TRBV10-3	-	TRBJ2-2	-	TGTGCCATCGGAATACAGGGCCCCGCGAACACCGGGGAGCTGTTTTTT	CAIGIQGPANTGELFF
TRBV6-6	-	TRBJ2-1	-	TGTGCCAGCAACCCGGACTACTACAATGAGCAGTTCTTC	CASNPDYYNEQFF
TRBV5-1	-	TRBJ2-7	-	TGCGCCAGCAGCTTTAGCGTGAGCTCCTACGAGCAGTACTTC	CASSFSVSSYEQYF
TRBV28	-	TRBJ2-7	-	TGTGCCAGCACCCCGGGGACACAAACCTACGAGCAGTACTTC	CASTPGTQTYEQYF
TRBV7-6	-	TRBJ2-1	once	TGTGCCAGCAGCCCGCGGCCAGGCCTCTACAATGAGCAGTTCTTC	CASSPRPGLYNEQFF
TRBV5-1	-	TRBJ1-1	once	TGCGCCAGCAGCTTTCACGACATGGGCACTGAAGCTTTCTTT	CASSFHDMGTEAFF
TRBV18	TRBD1	TRBJ1-2	once	TGTGCCAGCTCAGAGACAGGGTTCCCGCGGGTAGACTATGGCTACACCTTC	CASSETGFPRVDYGYTF
TRBV28	-	TRBJ2-7	-	TGTGCCAGCAGCCTGGCGGGCTTACACGAGCAGTACTTC	CASSLAGLHEQYF
TRBV5-1	-	TRBJ2-1	once	TGCGCCAGCAGTCCTCTTGCGGTTGAGACCACTGAGCAGTTCTTC	CASSPLAVETTEQFF
TRBV29-1	-	TRBJ1-1	-	TGCAGCGTTGAAGATCGTACTGCAGCTTTCTTT	CSVEDRTAAFF
TRBV7-6	TRBD1	TRBJ2-3	once	TGTGCCAGCAGCCTAGGGACAGTCAGCACAGATACGCAGTATTTT	CASSLGTVSTDTQYF
TRBV29-1	-	TRBJ1-1	-	TGCAGCGTTAAAGAGCTGGGTTGGGCTTTCTTT	CSVKELGWAFF
TRBV5-1	-	TRBJ1-6	-	TGCGCCAGCAGCTTGGACAGGGCTGGTTCACCCCTCCACTTT	CASSLDRAGSPLHF
TRBV19	-	TRBJ1-5	-	TGTGCCAGTAGTATGAGCAGGATTAATCAGCCCCAGCATTTT	CASSMSRINQPQHF
TRBV5-4	-	TRBJ2-7	-	TGTGCCAGCGCCAATGCCGGGGCCCTCTCCTACGAGCAGTACTTC	CASANAGALSYEQYF
TRBV7-6	-	TRBJ2-3	once	TGTGCCAGCAGCGTAGACCGAAGGGACTTCTCTAGCACAGATACGCAGTATTTT	CASSVDRRDFSSTDTQYF
TRBV30	TRBD1	TRBJ1-3	-	TGTGCCTGGAGTGTACCCGGACAGGGGGCGCGTAGAAACACCATATATTTT	CAWSVPGQGARRNTIYF
TRBV28	-	TRBJ2-3	-	TGTGCCAGCAGCCCGACACTCCGGGTCGGCACAGATACGCAGTATTTT	CASSPTLRVGTDTQYF
TRBV6-6	TRBD1	TRBJ2-5	-	TGTGCCAGCAGTTACTCAGGGGGCCGGGAGACCCAGTACTTC	CASSYSGGRETQYF
TRBV9	TRBD1	TRBJ1-2	-	TGTGCCAGCAGCGCCCAACAGGGGAGGGGCAACTATGGCTACACCTTC	CASSAQQGRGNYGYTF
TRBV27	-	TRBJ2-7	-	TGTGCCAGCAGTCCCTTCGGACCGCTCTTCTACGAGCAGTACTTC	CASSPFGPLFYEQYF
TRBV4-2	-	TRBJ1-4	-	TGTGCCAGCAGCCCCGATCGGGAAGGCGAAAAACTGTTTTTT	CASSPDREGEKLFF
TRBV7-2	TRBD2	TRBJ2-1	-	TGTGCCAGCAGCTTTAAGGCCACAGCGGGAGGGGATGAGCAGTTCTTC	CASSFKATAGGDEQFF
TRBV28	-	TRBJ1-4	-	TGTGCCAGCAAGGGCAGGGGCAATGAAAAACTGTTTTTT	CASKGRGNEKLFF
TRBV3-1/TRBV3-2	-	TRBJ1-1	-	TGTGCCAGCAGCCAGTACCGGGGAGCTGAAGCTTTCTTT	CASSQYRGAEAFF
TRBV10-1	TRBD2	TRBJ2-3	once	TGCGCCAGCAGCCTCCTCTCTGGGCGCGGGGGGGACACAGATACGCAGTATTTT	CASSLLSGRGGDTDTQYF
TRBV5-4	-	TRBJ1-6	-	TGTGCCAGCAGCTTCAGGGGCTCCTATAATTCACCCCTCCACTTT	CASSFRGSYNSPLHF
TRBV5-6	-	TRBJ1-1	-	TGTGCCAGCAGCGCCAGACGGGACCTTGGGGTCACTGAAGCTTTCTTT	CASSARRDLGVTEAFF
TRBV28	-	TRBJ2-2	-	TGTGCCAGCAGTTTTTCCAGACCAAACACCGGGGAGCTGTTTTTT	CASSFSRPNTGELFF
TRBV24-1	-	TRBJ1-2	-	TGTGCCACCAGTGATGGAGATAGAGTCCTAGGATTC	CATSDGDRVLGF
TRBV18	-	TRBJ2-1	-	TGTGCCAGCTCACCAGGCGGAGGGGAAGCCTACAATGAGCAGTTCTTC	CASSPGGGEAYNEQFF
TRBV7-2	-	TRBJ2-1	-	TGTGCCAGCAGCTTGAGGAGCGGTGCCTACAATGAGCAGTTCTTC	CASSLRSGAYNEQFF
TRBV7-6	TRBD1	TRBJ2-1	-	TGTGCCAGCAGCCTATTCGGACAGGGGGTTAATGAGCAGTTCTTC	CASSLFGQGVNEQFF
TRBV7-2	-	TRBJ2-7	-	TGTGCCAGCAGCCGGGACGCGGGATCCTACGAGCAGTACTTC	CASSRDAGSYEQYF
TRBV28	-	TRBJ1-1	-	TGTGCCAGCAATTCGAGGGGGGCGCGAACTGAAGCTTTCTTT	CASNSRGARTEAFF
TRBV14	-	TRBJ2-6	-	TGTGCCAGCAGCCAAGCTAAGCAGGCGATCTCTGGGGCCAACGTCCTGACTTTC	CASSQAKQAISGANVLTF
TRBV6-5	TRBD1	TRBJ1-1	-	TGTGCCAGCATCAGACAGGGTGGGAACACTGAAGCTTTCTTT	CASIRQGGNTEAFF
TRBV5-4	-	TRBJ2-1	-	TGTGCCAGCAGCCTGGGGAATGAGCAGTTCTTC	CASSLGNEQFF
TRBV11-2	-	TRBJ1-6	-	TGTGCCAGCAGGGCCGGGCCCCGCCTAGAGCCCCTCCACTTT	CASRAGPRLEPLHF
TRBV5-1	-	TRBJ2-5	-	TGCGCCAGCAGCTCCGGGGTGGTAAAAGAGACCCAGTACTTC	CASSSGVVKETQYF
TRBV12-3/TRBV12-4	TRBD1	TRBJ1-1	-	TGTGCCAGCAGTTCCTACAGGGGAGTTGAAGCTTTCTTT	CASSSYRGVEAFF
TRBV11-2	-	TRBJ1-2	-	TGTGCCAGCAGCTTAGGCCGGATTAACTATGGCTACACCTTC	CASSLGRINYGYTF
TRBV28	TRBD1	TRBJ2-5	-	TGTGCCAGCAGTTCGGGACAGTCCGTAGAGACCCAGTACTTC	CASSSGQSVETQYF
TRBV7-3	-	TRBJ1-1	-	TGTGCCAGCAGGCTTGACAGGTACACTGAAGCTTTCTTT	CASRLDRYTEAFF
TRBV7-9	-	TRBJ1-1	-	TGTGCCAGCAGCGAGACCGCGAGGACGAGAGCTTTCTTT	CASSETARTRAFF
TRBV28	-	TRBJ2-6	-	TGTGCCAGCAGTTCAGGGGCGTCTGGGGCCAACGTCCTGACTTTC	CASSSGASGANVLTF
TRBV7-2	-	TRBJ1-1	once	TGTGCCAGCAGCTTAAGGAGGGACACTGAAGCTTTCTTT	CASSLRRDTEAFF
TRBV7-9	-	TRBJ2-5	-	TGTGCCAGCAGCAGGGGAGAGGAGACCCAGTACTTC	CASSRGEETQYF
TRBV15	TRBD1	TRBJ2-2	-	TGTGCCACCAGCAGACCGCCGGGACAGGGAATCGGGGAGCTGTTTTTT	CATSRPPGQGIGELFF